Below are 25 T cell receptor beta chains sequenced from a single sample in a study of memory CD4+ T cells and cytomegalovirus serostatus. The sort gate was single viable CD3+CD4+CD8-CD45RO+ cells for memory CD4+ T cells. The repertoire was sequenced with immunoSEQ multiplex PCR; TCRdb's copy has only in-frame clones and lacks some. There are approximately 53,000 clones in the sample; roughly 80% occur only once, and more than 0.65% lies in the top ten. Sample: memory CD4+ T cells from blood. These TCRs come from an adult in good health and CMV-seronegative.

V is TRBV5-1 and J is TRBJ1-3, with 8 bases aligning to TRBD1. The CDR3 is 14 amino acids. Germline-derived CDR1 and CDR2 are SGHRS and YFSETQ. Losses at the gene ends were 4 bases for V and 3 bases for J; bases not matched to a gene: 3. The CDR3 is CASSPGTGGNTIYF. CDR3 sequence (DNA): TGCGCCAGCAGCCCGGGGACAGGTGGAAACACCATATATTTT.

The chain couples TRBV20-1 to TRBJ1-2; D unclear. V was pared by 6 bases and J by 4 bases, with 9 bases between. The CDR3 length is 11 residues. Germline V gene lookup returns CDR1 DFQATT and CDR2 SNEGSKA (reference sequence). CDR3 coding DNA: TGCAGTGCCACGACGGGCTATGGCTACACCTTC. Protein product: CSATTGYGYTF.

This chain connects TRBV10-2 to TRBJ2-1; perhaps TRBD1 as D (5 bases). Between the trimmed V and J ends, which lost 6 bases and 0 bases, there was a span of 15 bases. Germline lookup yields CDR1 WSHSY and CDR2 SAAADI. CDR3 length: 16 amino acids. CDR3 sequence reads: CASRPGITRSYNEQFF. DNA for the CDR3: TGCGCCAGCAGGCCAGGGATTACGCGCTCCTACAATGAGCAGTTCTTC.

This CDR3 reads CASSRAGSNQPQHF. DNA for the CDR3: TGTGCCAGCAGTCGGGCGGGAAGCAATCAGCCCCAGCATTTT. The chain combines TRBV2 with TRBJ1-5; D is unclear. CDR1 is SNHLY, CDR2 FYNNEI, per germline. This CDR3 region has 14 residues. The V end was cut by 5 bases, the J end by 1 base, with 9 bases between.

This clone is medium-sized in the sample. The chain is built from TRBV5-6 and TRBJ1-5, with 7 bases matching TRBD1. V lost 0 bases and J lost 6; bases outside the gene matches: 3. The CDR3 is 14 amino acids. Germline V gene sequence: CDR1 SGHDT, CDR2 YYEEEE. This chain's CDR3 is CASSLGQGLQPQHF. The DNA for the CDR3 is TGTGCCAGCAGCTTGGGACAGGGCCTTCAGCCCCAGCATTTT.

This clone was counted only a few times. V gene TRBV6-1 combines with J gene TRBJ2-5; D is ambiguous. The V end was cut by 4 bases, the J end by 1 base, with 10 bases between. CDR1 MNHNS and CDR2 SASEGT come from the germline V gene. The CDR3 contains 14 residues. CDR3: CASSGVSFQETQYF. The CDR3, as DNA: TGTGCCAGCAGTGGGGTTAGTTTCCAAGAGACCCAGTACTTC.

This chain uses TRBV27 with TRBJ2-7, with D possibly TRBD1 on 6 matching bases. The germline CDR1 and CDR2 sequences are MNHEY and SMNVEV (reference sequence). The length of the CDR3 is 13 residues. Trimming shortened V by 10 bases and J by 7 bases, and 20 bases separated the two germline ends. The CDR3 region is CATALGGVGEQYF. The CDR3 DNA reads TGTGCCACCGCTTTAGGGGGAGTGGGGGAGCAGTACTTC.

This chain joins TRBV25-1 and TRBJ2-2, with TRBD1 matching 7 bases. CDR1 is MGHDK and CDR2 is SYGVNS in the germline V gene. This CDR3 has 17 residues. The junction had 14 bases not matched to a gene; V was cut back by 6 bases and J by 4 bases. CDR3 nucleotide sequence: TGTGCCAGCAGCTTCAGCCCAAGGGGGCAGTTCACCGGGGAGCTGTTTTTT. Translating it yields CASSFSPRGQFTGELFF.

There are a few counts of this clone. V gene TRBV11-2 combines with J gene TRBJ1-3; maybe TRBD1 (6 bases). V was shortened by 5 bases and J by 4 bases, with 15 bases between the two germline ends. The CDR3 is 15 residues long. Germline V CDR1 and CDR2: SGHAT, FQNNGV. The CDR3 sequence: CASSPQGSPGNTIYF. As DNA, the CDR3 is TGTGCCAGCAGCCCACAGGGCTCGCCGGGAAACACCATATATTTT.

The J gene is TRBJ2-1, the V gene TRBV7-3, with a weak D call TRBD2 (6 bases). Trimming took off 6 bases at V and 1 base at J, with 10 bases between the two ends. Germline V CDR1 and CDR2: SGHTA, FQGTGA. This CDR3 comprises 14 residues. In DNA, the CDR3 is TGTGCCAGCAGGCGGGACGGGTCCTACAATGAGCAGTTCTTC. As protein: CASRRDGSYNEQFF.

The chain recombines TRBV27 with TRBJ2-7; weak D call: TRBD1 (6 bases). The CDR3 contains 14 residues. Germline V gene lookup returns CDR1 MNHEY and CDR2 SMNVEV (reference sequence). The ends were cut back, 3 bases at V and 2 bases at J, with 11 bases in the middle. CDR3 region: CASSFQGPTYEQYF. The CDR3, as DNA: TGTGCCAGCAGTTTCCAGGGGCCCACCTACGAGCAGTACTTC.

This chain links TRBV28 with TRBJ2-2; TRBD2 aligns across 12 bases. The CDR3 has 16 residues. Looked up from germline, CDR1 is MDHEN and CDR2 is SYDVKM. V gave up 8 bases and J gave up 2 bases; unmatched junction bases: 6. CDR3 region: CASDPSGRANTGELFF. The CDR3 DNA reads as TGTGCCAGCGACCCTAGCGGGAGGGCCAACACCGGGGAGCTGTTTTTT.

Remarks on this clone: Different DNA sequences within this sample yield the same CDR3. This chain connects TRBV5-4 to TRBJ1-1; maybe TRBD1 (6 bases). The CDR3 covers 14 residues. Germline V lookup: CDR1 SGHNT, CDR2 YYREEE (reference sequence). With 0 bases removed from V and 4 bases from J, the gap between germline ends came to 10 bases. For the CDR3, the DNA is TGTGCCAGCAGCTTGGGGGGGCGAGGCACTGAAGCTTTCTTT. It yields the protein CASSLGGRGTEAFF.

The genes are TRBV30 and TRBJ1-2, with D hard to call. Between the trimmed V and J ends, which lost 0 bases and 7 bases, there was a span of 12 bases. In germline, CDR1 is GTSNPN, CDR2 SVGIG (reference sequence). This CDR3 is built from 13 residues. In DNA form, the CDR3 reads TGTGCCTGGAGTGTACTTGGAAGTGGTGGCTACACCTTC. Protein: CAWSVLGSGGYTF. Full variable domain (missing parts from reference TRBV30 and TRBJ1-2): SQTIHQWPATLVQPVGSPLSLECTVEGTSNPNLYWYRQAAGRGLQLLFYSVGIGQISSEVPQNLSASRPQDRQFILSSKKLLLSDSGFYLCAWSVLGSGGYTFGSGTRLTVV.

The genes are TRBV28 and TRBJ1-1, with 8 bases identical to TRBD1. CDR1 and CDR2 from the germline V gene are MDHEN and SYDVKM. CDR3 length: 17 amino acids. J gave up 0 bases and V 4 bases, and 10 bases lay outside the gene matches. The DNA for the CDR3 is TGTGCCAGCAGTTCTCCGTCCCCAGGGGGCATGAACACTGAAGCTTTCTTT. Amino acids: CASSSPSPGGMNTEAFF.

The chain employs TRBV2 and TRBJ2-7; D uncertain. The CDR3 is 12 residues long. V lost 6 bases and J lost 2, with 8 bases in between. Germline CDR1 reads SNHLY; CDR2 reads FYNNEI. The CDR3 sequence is CASSRSAYEQYF. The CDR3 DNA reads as TGTGCCAGCAGCCGCAGTGCCTACGAGCAGTACTTC.

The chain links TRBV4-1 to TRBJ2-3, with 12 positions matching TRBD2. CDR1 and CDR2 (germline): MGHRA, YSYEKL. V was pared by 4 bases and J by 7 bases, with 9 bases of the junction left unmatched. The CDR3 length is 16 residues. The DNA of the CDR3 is TGCGCCAGCAGCCCCCCTAGCGGGAGGGCCGGGAATACGCAGTATTTT. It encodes CASSPPSGRAGNTQYF.

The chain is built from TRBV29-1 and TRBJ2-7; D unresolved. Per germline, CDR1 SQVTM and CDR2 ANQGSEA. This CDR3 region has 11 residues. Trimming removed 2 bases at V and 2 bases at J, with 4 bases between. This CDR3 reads CSVEQAYEQYF. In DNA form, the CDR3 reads TGCAGCGTTGAACAGGCCTACGAGCAGTACTTC.

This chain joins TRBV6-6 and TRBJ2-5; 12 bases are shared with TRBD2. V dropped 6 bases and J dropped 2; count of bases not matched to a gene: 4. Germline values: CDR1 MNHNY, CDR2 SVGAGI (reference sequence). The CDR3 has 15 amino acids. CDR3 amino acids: CASRRTSGVQETQYF. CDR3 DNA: TGTGCCAGCAGAAGGACTAGCGGGGTTCAAGAGACCCAGTACTTC.

This CDR3 is CASSQAGTEQYF. CDR3 DNA sequence: TGTGCCAGCAGCCAAGCGGGGACCGAGCAGTACTTC. The chain couples TRBV14 to TRBJ2-7; D might be TRBD1 or TRBD2, each matching 5 bases. The length of the CDR3 is 12 residues. V dropped 1 base and J dropped 6 bases, with 7 bases sitting between them. Per the germline V gene, CDR1 is SGHDN and CDR2 is FVKESK.

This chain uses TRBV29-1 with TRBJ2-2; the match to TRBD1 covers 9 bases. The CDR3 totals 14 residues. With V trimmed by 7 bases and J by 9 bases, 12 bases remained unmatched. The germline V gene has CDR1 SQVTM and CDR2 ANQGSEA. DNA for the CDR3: TGCAGCGGGTCCTGGGGGACAGGGAGCCGGGAGCTGTTTTTT. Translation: CSGSWGTGSRELFF.

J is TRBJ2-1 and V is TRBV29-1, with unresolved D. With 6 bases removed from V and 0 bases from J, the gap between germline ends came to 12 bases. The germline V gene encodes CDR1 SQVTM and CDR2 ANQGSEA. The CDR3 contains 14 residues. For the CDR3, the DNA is TGCAGCGTGCACACGAGTAGCTCCTACAATGAGCAGTTCTTC. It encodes CSVHTSSSYNEQFF.

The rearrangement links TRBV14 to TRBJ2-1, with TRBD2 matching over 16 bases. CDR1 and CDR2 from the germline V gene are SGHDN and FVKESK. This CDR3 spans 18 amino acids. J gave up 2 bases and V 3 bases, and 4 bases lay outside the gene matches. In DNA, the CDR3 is TGTGCCAGCAGCCACGGGACTAGCGGGAGGGCCGCCTACAATGAGCAGTTCTTC. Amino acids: CASSHGTSGRAAYNEQFF.

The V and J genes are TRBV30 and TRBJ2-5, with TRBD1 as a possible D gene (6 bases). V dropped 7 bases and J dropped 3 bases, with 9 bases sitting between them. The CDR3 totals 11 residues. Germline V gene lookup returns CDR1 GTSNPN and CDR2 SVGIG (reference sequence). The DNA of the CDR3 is TGTGCCTTAACAGGGAAAGAGACCCAGTACTTC. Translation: CALTGKETQYF.

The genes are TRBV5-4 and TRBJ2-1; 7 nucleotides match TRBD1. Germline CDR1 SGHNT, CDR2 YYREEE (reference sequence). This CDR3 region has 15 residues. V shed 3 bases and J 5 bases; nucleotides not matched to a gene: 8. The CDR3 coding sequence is TGTGCCAGCAGCTCCCCGGGACAGCCAGACAATGAGCAGTTCTTC. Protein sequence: CASSSPGQPDNEQFF.